The clone carrying this T cell receptor beta chain has only a few counts. The CDR3 has 17 residues. V trimming: 6 bases; J trimming: 1 base; junction bases outside the gene matches: 10. The germline gives CDR1 MDHEN, CDR2 SYDVKM. The protocol was immunoSEQ multiplex PCR, while the TCRdb copy is restricted to in-frame clones and leaves out a portion. This sample yields around 99,000 clones, of which less than 90% are seen a single time; roughly 18% belongs to the top ten. These data belong to a study of blood T cell repertoires in COVID-19. The sample taken for sequencing was peripheral blood. The J gene is TRBJ1-5, the V gene TRBV28; 9 bases fit TRBD1. The source is a woman aged 55-70 years with acute or convalescent COVID-19. The CDR3 sequence: CASSSGQGISSNQPQHF. As DNA, the CDR3 is TGTGCCAGCAGCTCCGGACAGGGGATCTCGAGCAATCAGCCCCAGCATTTT.